This passage covers 32 T cell receptor beta chains from one sample sequenced in a study of beta chain features in type 1 diabetes. Sequenced material consisted of expressed TCRB transcripts (all of the isolated RNA was reverse transcribed). Data came from immunoSEQ multiplex PCR; TCRdb stores just in-frame clones and leaves some out. The table records around 120,000 clones, roughly 17% of them present only once. Whole-study findings and limits: Among patients with Type 1 diabetes, TCRB CDR3s were moderately but significantly shorter in every one of the four CD4+ subsets.

For these TCRs, the target antigens are not known. The sample was central memory CD4+ T cells from blood. These receptors were taken from a man aged 18 to 29 with type 1 diabetes.

V usage is TRBV19 and J usage is TRBJ2-6; D unclear. Between the trimmed V and J ends, which lost 6 bases and 0 bases, there was a span of 6 bases. The germline gives CDR1 LNHDA, CDR2 SQIVND (reference sequence). CDR3 length: 14 amino acids. The CDR3 DNA is TGTGCCAGTAGGACGAGCTCTGGGGCCAACGTCCTGACTTTC. Translation: CASRTSSGANVLTF.

This clone was detected only a few times. The V call is TRBV4-3, the J call TRBJ2-1; D gene ambiguous. Germline CDR1 is LGHNA and CDR2 is YSLEER. The CDR3 has 16 amino acids. Trimming shortened V by 3 bases and J by 0 bases, and 12 bases separated the two germline ends. This CDR3 reads CASSQVTSTSYNEQFF. CDR3 sequence (DNA): TGCGCCAGCAGCCAGGTTACTTCGACCTCCTACAATGAGCAGTTCTTC.

The chain couples TRBV7-9 to TRBJ2-1; no clear D. V was clipped by 5 bases and J by 2 bases, with 4 bases between them. Germline V gene data show CDR1 as SEHNR and CDR2 as FQNEAQ (reference sequence). The CDR3 consists of 12 residues. CDR3 protein: CASSVTYNEQFF. For the CDR3, the DNA is TGTGCCAGCAGCGTGACCTACAATGAGCAGTTCTTC.

The chain links TRBV5-1 to TRBJ2-1; the D is unclear. Germline assignment: CDR1 SGHRS and CDR2 YFSETQ. Between the trimmed V and J ends, which lost 4 bases and 12 bases, there was a span of 14 bases. CDR3 length: 12 residues. The CDR3: CASSQHYGSQFF. The CDR3 DNA sequence: TGCGCCAGCAGCCAACATTACGGTTCGCAGTTCTTC.

This clone turned up a few times. V gene TRBV27 combines with J gene TRBJ2-1; D possibly corresponds to TRBD1 (6 bases). Germline V gene lookup returns CDR1 MNHEY and CDR2 SMNVEV (reference sequence). The CDR3 is made up of 12 amino acids. Trimming removed 0 bases from V and 14 bases from J, with 11 bases in between. The CDR3 loop reads CASSLSARGEFF. CDR3 bases: TGTGCCAGCAGTTTATCGGCCAGGGGCGAGTTCTTC.

In this sample, this clone turned up a few times. V usage is TRBV9 and J usage is TRBJ1-4, with 9 bases matching TRBD1. The CDR3 totals 14 residues. J gave up 5 bases and V 2 bases, and 1 base lay outside the gene matches. Germline CDR1 SGDLS, CDR2 YYNGEE. The CDR3 DNA reads as TGTGCCAGCAGCGTGGGACAGGGCAATGAAAAACTGTTTTTT. Its protein product is CASSVGQGNEKLFF.

The V gene is TRBV28, the J gene TRBJ2-6, with no clear D. The germline V gene has CDR1 MDHEN and CDR2 SYDVKM. The CDR3 has 17 amino acids. The germline V and J ends were trimmed by 2 bases and 0 bases, with 11 bases remaining between them. CDR3 protein: CASSLLGDVSGANVLTF. The CDR3 DNA is TGTGCCAGCAGTTTACTAGGAGACGTCTCTGGGGCCAACGTCCTGACTTTC.

This chain joins TRBV9 and TRBJ2-2, with D perhaps matching TRBD2 (6 bases). V shed 8 bases and J shed 0 bases, with 17 bases lying between them. The CDR3 consists of 16 residues. Germline V gene data show CDR1 as SGDLS and CDR2 as YYNGEE. The CDR3: CASRRGGTANTGELFF. CDR3 nucleotides: TGTGCCAGTCGGAGGGGAGGCACCGCGAACACCGGGGAGCTGTTTTTT.

V usage is TRBV29-1 and J usage is TRBJ1-1; 8 positions agree with TRBD1. The trim removed 5 bases at V and 2 bases at J, leaving 13 bases unmatched. The CDR3 spans 16 residues. The germline V gene has CDR1 SQVTM and CDR2 ANQGSEA. CDR3 amino acids: CSVLERGQGVNTEAFF. The CDR3 bases are TGCAGCGTTCTAGAACGCGGACAGGGTGTAAACACTGAAGCTTTCTTT.

This clone was counted at least ten times. The rearrangement links TRBV2 to TRBJ2-1, with TRBD2 identical over 8 bases. The V segment lost 4 bases and the J segment 13 bases; nucleotides outside the gene matches: 6. The germline CDR1 and CDR2 sequences are SNHLY and FYNNEI. The CDR3 covers 12 residues. The CDR3 sequence: CASSVEGLGQFF. DNA of the CDR3: TGTGCCAGCAGTGTGGAGGGACTAGGACAGTTCTTC.

V usage is TRBV5-1 and J usage is TRBJ2-7; 7 nucleotides align to TRBD1. This CDR3 is built from 14 residues. Germline V gene data show CDR1 as SGHRS and CDR2 as YFSETQ. Trimming at V came to 2 bases and at J to 2 bases, leaving 4 bases not matched to a gene. The CDR3 nucleotides are TGCGCCAGCAGCTTACAGGGGATAGCCTACGAGCAGTACTTC. Its protein is CASSLQGIAYEQYF.

This clone was seen more than once but under ten times. The chain uses TRBV4-2 and TRBJ2-7; no firm D call. V gave up 0 bases and J gave up 2 bases, with 5 bases separating them. Germline lookup yields CDR1 LGHNA and CDR2 YNFKEQ. CDR3 length equals 13 residues. CDR3 coding DNA: TGTGCCAGCAGCCAAGATCTAACCTACGAGCAGTACTTC. Residues: CASSQDLTYEQYF.

J is TRBJ2-5 and V is TRBV7-2, with TRBD2 as a possible D gene (5 bases). The V gene lost 3 bases and the J gene lost 5 bases, with 10 bases spanning the gap. The CDR3 sequence is 13 residues long. The germline V gene encodes CDR1 SGHTA and CDR2 FQGNSA. This chain's CDR3 is CASSFGLFETQYF. The DNA of the CDR3 is TGTGCCAGCAGCTTCGGACTCTTCGAGACCCAGTACTTC.

This rearrangement joins TRBV18 to TRBJ2-6, with TRBD1 matching over 9 bases. Germline CDR1 and CDR2: KGHSH and LQKENI. The trim removed 6 bases at V and 2 bases at J, leaving 8 bases unmatched. The length of the CDR3 is 17 residues. The chain's CDR3 is CASSAGQGGTGANVLTF. Written as DNA, the CDR3 is TGTGCCAGCTCGGCGGGACAGGGAGGGACTGGGGCCAACGTCCTGACTTTC.

A word on this clone: The sample carries other DNA sequences with the same CDR3. CDR3 sequence: CSVLRTGADTDTQYF. CDR3 nucleotide sequence: TGCAGCGTTCTAAGGACAGGGGCAGACACAGATACGCAGTATTTT. The chain recombines TRBV29-1 with TRBJ2-3; 9 positions agree with TRBD1. The CDR3 extends over 15 amino acids. V lost 5 bases, J lost 2 bases, and 8 bases stayed unmatched. Germline CDR1 and CDR2: SQVTM and ANQGSEA.

This clone was observed a handful of times. The chain links TRBV7-2 to TRBJ1-5; TRBD1 might be the D (5 bases). Deletions cut 4 bases from V and 0 bases from J, with 7 bases between. The CDR3 loop spans 14 amino acids. Germline V gene lookup returns CDR1 SGHTA and CDR2 FQGNSA. The CDR3 is CASSSGFSNQPQHF. The CDR3 DNA sequence: TGTGCCAGCAGCTCAGGGTTTAGCAATCAGCCCCAGCATTTT. Looking up the rest from reference TRBV7-2 and TRBJ1-5 gives the full variable domain: GAGVSQSPSNKVTEKGKDVELRCDPISGHTALYWYRQSLGQGLEFLIYFQGNSAPDKSGLPSDRFSAERTGGSVSTLTIQRTQQEDSAVYLCASSSGFSNQPQHFGDGTRLSIL.

The sample holds many counts of this clone. This chain joins TRBV5-4 and TRBJ2-7, with D unresolved. This CDR3 is 15 amino acids long. Looked up from germline, CDR1 is SGHNT and CDR2 is YYREEE (reference sequence). Trimming cost V 0 bases and J 0 bases, with 10 bases left between them. The CDR3 reads CASSLVGHSSYEQYF. The DNA for the CDR3 is TGTGCCAGCAGCTTGGTTGGTCATTCCTCCTACGAGCAGTACTTC.

Comments on this clone: This may be a read error, as it is one base from a much larger clone. The chain carries TRBV11-3 and TRBJ2-6, with D perhaps matching TRBD1 (6 bases). Germline V gene lookup returns CDR1 SGHNT and CDR2 YENEEA. Trimming took off 0 bases at V and 4 bases at J, with 16 bases between the two ends. The CDR3 is 18 residues long. The CDR3 DNA follows: TGTGCCAGCAGCTTAGATCAAGGGGGAGCTTCAGGGGCCAACGTCCTGACTTTC. Protein product: CASSLDQGGASGANVLTF.

This clone has a handful of counts. The V and J genes are TRBV5-1 and TRBJ2-4; D perhaps matches TRBD1 (6 bases). This CDR3 spans 14 amino acids. The germline V gene encodes CDR1 SGHRS and CDR2 YFSETQ. V was trimmed by 4 bases and J by 5 bases, leaving 13 bases between them. The CDR3 loop is CASSPHRAENIQYF. CDR3 DNA sequence: TGCGCCAGCAGCCCGCACAGGGCCGAAAACATTCAGTACTTC.

The J gene is TRBJ2-7, the V gene TRBV30; the D gene is possibly TRBD1 (5 bases). The CDR3 sequence is 16 residues long. Germline V lookup: CDR1 GTSNPN, CDR2 SVGIG (reference sequence). The V end was cut by 0 bases, the J end by 2 bases, with 17 bases between. As DNA, the CDR3 is TGTGCCTGGAGTGTTGCCCCCCAGGGAACCCCCTACGAGCAGTACTTC. It translates to CAWSVAPQGTPYEQYF.

The V call is TRBV9, the J call TRBJ2-7, with D unresolved. V was trimmed by 3 bases and J by 3 bases, leaving 16 bases between them. CDR3 length: 15 residues. Per the germline V gene, CDR1 is SGDLS and CDR2 is YYNGEE. The CDR3 region has the DNA TGTGCCAGCAGCGCCCGCAGTGGGGTTTTCTACGAGCAGTACTTC. Translating gives CASSARSGVFYEQYF.

The J gene is TRBJ2-1, the V gene TRBV6-1; 8 nucleotides agree with TRBD1. The junction had 10 bases not matched to a gene; V was cut back by 4 bases and J by 8 bases. This CDR3 region has 15 residues. CDR1 and CDR2 from the germline V gene are MNHNS and SASEGT. CDR3: CASSADRGAGYEQFF. For the CDR3, the DNA is TGTGCCAGCAGTGCCGACAGGGGCGCGGGGTATGAGCAGTTCTTC.

This clone was seen more than once but under ten times. The J gene is TRBJ2-1, the V gene TRBV6-1, with 11 nucleotides matching TRBD2. CDR3 length: 14 amino acids. Trimming removed 3 bases from V and 9 bases from J; junction bases left unmatched: 4. In germline, CDR1 is MNHNS, CDR2 SASEGT. DNA for the CDR3: TGTGCCAGCAGTGATCCGGGACTAGCGGCTGAGCAGTTCTTC. Protein: CASSDPGLAAEQFF.

The CDR3 region is CASYPGTGADKAFF. CDR3 bases: TGTGCCAGCTATCCCGGGACAGGAGCAGATAAGGCTTTCTTT. V and J are TRBV19 and TRBJ1-1, with 8 nucleotides matching TRBD1. CDR1 and CDR2 (germline): LNHDA, SQIVND (reference sequence). The CDR3 length is 14 residues. The ends lost 9 bases at V and 11 bases at J; junction bases unmatched: 17.

This clone showed up just a few times. This chain uses TRBV29-1 with TRBJ2-7; D possibly corresponds to TRBD1 (5 bases). CDR1 and CDR2 from the germline V gene are SQVTM and ANQGSEA. V was cut by 7 bases and J by 0 bases, with 13 bases left in between. CDR3 size: 13 residues. CDR3 bases: TGCAGCGGCTGGGGCCTAAGCTCCTACGAGCAGTACTTC. Translation: CSGWGLSSYEQYF.

This rearrangement joins TRBV28 to TRBJ2-7, with 8 bases lining up with TRBD2. The ends lost 6 bases at V and 7 bases at J; junction bases unmatched: 8. Germline V lookup: CDR1 MDHEN, CDR2 SYDVKM. CDR3 length equals 13 residues. CDR3 bases: TGTGCCAGCAGGGTAGCGGGGCGGCGGGAGCAGTACTTC. Its translation is CASRVAGRREQYF.

The genes are TRBV14 and TRBJ1-2; 10 bases are a match to TRBD1. The CDR3 is 14 residues long. The J segment lost 5 bases and the V segment lost 4 bases, leaving 4 bases of the junction unmatched. Germline lookup yields CDR1 SGHDN and CDR2 FVKESK. CDR3: CASSRPGQGYGYTF. DNA for the CDR3: TGTGCCAGCAGCCGTCCGGGACAGGGGTATGGCTACACCTTC.

In its sample, this clone was seen a few times. The chain uses TRBV29-1 and TRBJ2-1; no firm D call. The germline V and J ends were trimmed by 5 bases and 5 bases, with 10 bases remaining between them. The germline V gene encodes CDR1 SQVTM and CDR2 ANQGSEA. This CDR3 region has 12 residues. The CDR3 DNA follows: TGCAGCGTTCTCCGGCACAACAATGAGCAGTTCTTC. Its protein is CSVLRHNNEQFF.

This sequence joins TRBV9 and TRBJ2-1, with TRBD1 matching over 7 bases. Germline values: CDR1 SGDLS, CDR2 YYNGEE. The CDR3 contains 15 residues. V shed 2 bases, J shed 3 bases, and the junction held 5 bases outside the gene matches. The CDR3, as DNA: TGTGCCAGCAGCGTGCAACAGGGGTTCTACAATGAGCAGTTCTTC. This gives the protein CASSVQQGFYNEQFF.

This chain connects TRBV7-9 to TRBJ2-5; no clear D gene. Germline CDR1 reads SEHNR; CDR2 reads FQNEAQ (reference sequence). CDR3 length: 14 amino acids. V shed 3 bases and J shed 2 bases, with 10 bases lying between them. CDR3 residues: CASSLRSIQETQYF. CDR3 bases: TGTGCCAGCAGCTTGAGGTCTATTCAAGAGACCCAGTACTTC.

This chain connects TRBV11-1 to TRBJ2-7; D is possibly TRBD1 or TRBD2 (5 bases each). Trimming removed 1 base at V and 7 bases at J, with 14 bases between. Germline V CDR1 and CDR2: SGHAT, FQDESV (reference sequence). CDR3 length equals 14 residues. The CDR3 nucleotides are TGTGCCAGCAGCTTAGGTGGGGGAGCTTTGGAGCAGTACTTC. Protein: CASSLGGGALEQYF.

The sample holds a few counts of this clone. The chain has TRBV2 and TRBJ2-5, with D unclear. This CDR3 is built from 13 residues. Trimming stripped 4 bases from V and 4 bases from J, with 10 bases between. From germline, CDR1 is SNHLY and CDR2 FYNNEI. This CDR3 reads CASSVDSPETQYF. CDR3 nucleotides: TGTGCCAGCAGTGTCGACTCGCCAGAGACCCAGTACTTC.